This TCR beta chain was sequenced in a study of shared clonotypes between healthy human individuals. Worth noting for this clone: Its antigen is not identified.

When replicate PCRs were run on unsorted PBMC, they used approximately 300 ng DNA, 30,000 to 35,000 T cell genomes. Unsorted PBMC DNA went through sequencing on ten immunoSEQ deep assay plates. The method was immunoSEQ multiplex PCR; TCRdb's version includes in-frame clones alone and lacks a portion of them. The table has around 510,000 clones, around 76% seen once. Study-wide results and caveats: Sampling covered blood only; tissue repertoires likely differ.

For unsorted samples, genomic DNA was extracted from around 96 million PBMCs. Sequences were obtained from PBMCs. This TCR was sampled from a woman in her 40s in good health. Some clones in this sample may be carry-over from other donors' samples.

The CDR3 nucleotides read TGTGCCAGCAGTCCTACCGGGACGCTCGGCTTTAAGTATGGCTACACCTTC. It specifies CASSPTGTLGFKYGYTF. The chain carries TRBV27 and TRBJ1-2, with D maybe TRBD1 (5 bases). The CDR3 has 17 amino acids. From germline, CDR1 is MNHEY and CDR2 SMNVEV (reference sequence). V was pared by 5 bases and J by 5 bases, with 24 bases between.